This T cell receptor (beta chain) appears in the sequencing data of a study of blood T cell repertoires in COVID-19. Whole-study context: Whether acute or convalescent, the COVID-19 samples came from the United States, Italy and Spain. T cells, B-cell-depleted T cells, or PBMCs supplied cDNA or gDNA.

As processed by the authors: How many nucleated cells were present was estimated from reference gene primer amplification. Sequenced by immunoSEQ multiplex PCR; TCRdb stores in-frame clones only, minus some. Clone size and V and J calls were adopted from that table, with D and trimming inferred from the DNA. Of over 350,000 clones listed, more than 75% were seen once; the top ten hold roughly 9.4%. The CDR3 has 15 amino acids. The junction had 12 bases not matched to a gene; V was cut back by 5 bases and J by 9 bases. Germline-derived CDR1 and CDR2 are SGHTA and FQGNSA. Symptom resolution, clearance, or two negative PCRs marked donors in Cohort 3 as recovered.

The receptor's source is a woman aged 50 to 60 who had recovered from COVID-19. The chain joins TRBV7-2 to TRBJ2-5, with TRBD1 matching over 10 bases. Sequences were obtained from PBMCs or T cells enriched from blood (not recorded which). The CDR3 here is CASSPGTGVSSAQYF. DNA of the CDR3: TGTGCCAGCAGCCCGGGGACAGGGGTTTCATCGGCCCAGTACTTC.